This TCR beta chain was sequenced for a study of lymphopenia after photon versus proton radiotherapy (dated by TCRdb to between 2018 and 2021). At the level of the whole study: In patients with gastrointestinal tumors who developed high-grade lymphopenia, the study compared the immunological effects of photon radiation therapy with those of proton radiation therapy. The roughly 21 patients in the cohort had gastrointestinal tumors, were treated with either photon or proton therapy, and subsequently developed lymphopenia. The study aimed to characterize how the two radiation modalities differ in their impact on the immune system. The investigation overall reported the following: The survival association was examined only in patients who died, and the authors described better survival with proton therapy as a possibility, not as a demonstrated result. Across the cohort, a larger post-nadir drop in TCR diversity was inversely correlated with overall survival time among patients who died. Proton-treated patients stayed relatively stable during treatment, while photon-treated patients lost naive T cells and TCR diversity and gained effector/memory populations. Once the lymphocyte count had reached its nadir, the repertoires of photon-treated patients showed oligoclonal expansion, particularly of CD8+ Temra cells, and this expansion drove the decline in diversity.

V ends up 8 bases short and J 3 bases short, with an unmatched junction base count of 2. Measured from the cysteine to the phenylalanine, the CDR3 is 12 residues long. Only the CDR3 portion is preserved as DNA: 36 bases, with reading frame beginning at the first base. CDR1 and CDR2 were assigned from the germline V gene as SNHLY and FYNNEI. This clone was seen only once. Its antigen remains unidentified. The record has no base qualities; no much larger clone is one base away. Library method: the immunoSEQ multiplex PCR assay. T cell repertoires were profiled with deep sequencing of rearranged TCR beta loci together with multiparametric flow cytometry. TCRdb's version of the immuneACCESS table is confined to in-frame rearrangements and falls short of the full clone set. An unresolved V gene accounts for under half of the shortfall where checked; the remainder is of unknown origin. This sample has 150,000 to 200,000 clones in its table, and approximately 91% of those were observed once. The ten biggest clones cover about 4.3% of the sample.

Sequencing was performed on peripheral blood, taken from a patient treated with photon-based radiotherapy. This sequence was found in a man aged 45-65 years with gastric cancer. This chain joins TRBV2 to TRBJ1-2, with 8 central nucleotides matching TRBD1. The CDR3 loop reads CASSGQDYGYTF. The base sequence is TGTGCCAGCTCGGGACAGGACTATGGCTACACCTTC.